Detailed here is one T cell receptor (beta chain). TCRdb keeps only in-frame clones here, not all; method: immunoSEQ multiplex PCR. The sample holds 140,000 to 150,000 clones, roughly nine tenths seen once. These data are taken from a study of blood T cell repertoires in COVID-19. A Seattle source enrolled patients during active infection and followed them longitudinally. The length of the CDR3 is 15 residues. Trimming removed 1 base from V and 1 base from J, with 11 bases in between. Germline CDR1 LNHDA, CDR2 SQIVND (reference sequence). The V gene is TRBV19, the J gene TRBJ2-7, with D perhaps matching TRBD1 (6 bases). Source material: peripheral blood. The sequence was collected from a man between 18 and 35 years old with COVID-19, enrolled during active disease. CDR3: CASSIGGGQSYEQYF. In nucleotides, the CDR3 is TGTGCCAGTAGTATAGGGGGCGGACAGTCCTACGAGCAGTACTTC. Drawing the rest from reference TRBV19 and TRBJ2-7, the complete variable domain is DGGITQSPKYLFRKEGQNVTLSCEQNLNHDAMYWYRQDPGQGLRLIYYSQIVNDFQKGDIAEGYSVSREKKESFPLTVTSAQKNPTAFYLCASSIGGGQSYEQYFGPGTRLTVT.